This TCR beta chain was profiled in a study of CD8 T cells in ankylosing spondylitis. Study-level points and caveats: In peripheral blood, disease-linked CD8+ clones occurred at relatively low frequencies. Within ankylosing spondylitis blood, a TCR beta motif made up of seven to nine highly homologous variants appeared to be characteristic. Past studies reported some motif variants in reactive arthritis synovial fluid and blood.

It was by quantitative 5'-RACE with molecular barcodes that TCR beta libraries were made. TCRdb called the 5' RACE reads again in MiXCR, with one record for every CDR3 protein. The table shows roughly 470,000 distinct CDR3 sequences, with roughly a quarter occurring only once. Worth noting for this clonotype: Its specificity is unknown.

This CDR3 contains 14 residues. The V gene's germline CDR1 is MDHEN and CDR2 SYDVKM. V dropped 3 bases and J dropped 6; count of bases not matched to a gene: 5. The sequenced sample was blood, either unsorted or a sorted T cell fraction (not recorded which). The sequence derives from a male donor with ankylosing spondylitis. The V gene is TRBV28, the J gene TRBJ1-5; 7 bases line up with TRBD1. CDR3 protein: CASSFKTGTQPQHF. The DNA of the CDR3 is TGTGCCAGCAGTTTTAAGACAGGGACTCAGCCCCAGCATTTT.